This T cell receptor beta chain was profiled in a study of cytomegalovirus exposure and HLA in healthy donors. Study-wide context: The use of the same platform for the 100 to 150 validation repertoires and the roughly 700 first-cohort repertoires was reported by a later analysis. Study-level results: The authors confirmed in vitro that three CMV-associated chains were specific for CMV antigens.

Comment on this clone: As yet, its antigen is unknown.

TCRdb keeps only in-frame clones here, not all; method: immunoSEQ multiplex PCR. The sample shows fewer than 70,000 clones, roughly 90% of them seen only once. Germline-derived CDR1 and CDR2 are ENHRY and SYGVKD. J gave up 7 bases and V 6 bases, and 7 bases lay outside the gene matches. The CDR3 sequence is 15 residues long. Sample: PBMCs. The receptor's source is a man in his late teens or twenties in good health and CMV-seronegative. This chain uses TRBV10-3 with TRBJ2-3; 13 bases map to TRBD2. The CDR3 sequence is CAIRPGTSGTHTQYF. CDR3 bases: TGTGCCATCAGGCCCGGGACTAGCGGGACCCATACGCAGTATTTT.